These T cell receptor beta chains were read from a single sample in a study of cytomegalovirus exposure and HLA in healthy donors. Generated by immunoSEQ multiplex PCR, the TCRdb table keeps only in-frame clones and is missing some. The repertoire holds 130,000 or so clones, with 80% to 90% as singletons. The sequencing sample was made of PBMCs. The receptors were gathered from a young woman in good health and CMV-seronegative. Each CDR3 is given with its conserved first and last residue. Each record gives: CDR3 protein, CDR3 DNA, D gene, V gene, clone size, J gene. A D gene is named only where the DNA matches it firmly. Clone size appears in some rows only: once, few, many, or a class for an expanded clone.

CASSQDRGGTYEQYF	TGCGCCAGCAGCCAAGATAGAGGGGGTACGTACGAGCAGTACTTC	-	TRBV4-1	-	TRBJ2-7
CASSLEERTEAFF	TGTGCCAGCAGCTTAGAGGAGCGGACTGAAGCTTTCTTT	-	TRBV7-6	-	TRBJ1-1
CASSSGGWELFF	TGTGCCAGCAGTTCAGGGGGCTGGGAGCTGTTTTTT	TRBD1	TRBV28	-	TRBJ2-2
CASSKRGQGVDIQYF	TGTGCCAGCAGTAAGAGGGGACAGGGTGTGGACATTCAGTACTTC	TRBD1	TRBV28	-	TRBJ2-4
CASSLDQNTEAFF	TGTGCCAGCAGCTTGGATCAGAACACTGAAGCTTTCTTT	-	TRBV5-5	-	TRBJ1-1
CASSQLGGVYEQYF	TGTGCCAGCAGCCAGCTCGGGGGGGTCTACGAGCAGTACTTC	TRBD2	TRBV28	-	TRBJ2-7
CASSSTPGGEKLFF	TGCGCCAGCAGCTCCACCCCCGGGGGGGAAAAACTGTTTTTT	-	TRBV5-1	-	TRBJ1-4
CAWSGGTDTQYF	TGTGCCTGGAGCGGGGGCACAGATACGCAGTATTTT	-	TRBV30	-	TRBJ2-3
CASSQEVTGGMGEKLFF	TGTGCCAGCAGCCAAGAGGTTACAGGGGGCATGGGTGAAAAACTGTTTTTT	TRBD1	TRBV4-2	once	TRBJ1-4
CAWSLQGALGYTF	TGTGCCTGGAGTCTCCAGGGGGCGCTTGGCTACACCTTC	TRBD1	TRBV30	-	TRBJ1-2
CASSDRTGGKKPQHF	TGTGCCAGCAGTGATCGAACAGGGGGGAAGAAGCCCCAGCATTTT	TRBD1	TRBV2	few	TRBJ1-5
CASSQAVAGPDTQYF	TGCGCCAGCAGCCAAGCGGTTGCGGGTCCAGATACGCAGTATTTT	-	TRBV4-3	-	TRBJ2-3
CASSEFPPGTGGADTQYF	TGTGCCAGCAGTGAGTTCCCCCCTGGGACAGGGGGCGCAGATACGCAGTATTTT	TRBD1	TRBV6-4	few	TRBJ2-3
CASSPRFGDEQYF	TGTGCCAGCAGTCCACGTTTCGGGGACGAGCAGTACTTC	-	TRBV28	-	TRBJ2-7
CASSFFTSGRNEQFF	TGTGCCAGCAGTTTCTTCACTAGCGGGAGGAATGAGCAGTTCTTC	TRBD2	TRBV28	-	TRBJ2-1
CASSVDQGLNGETQYF	TGTGCCAGCAGCGTAGATCAGGGGCTGAACGGGGAGACCCAGTACTTC	-	TRBV9	-	TRBJ2-5
CASSPLGGSGFPDTQYF	TGTGCCAGCAGCCCCCTAGGTGGTAGCGGGTTTCCAGATACGCAGTATTTT	TRBD2	TRBV7-7	-	TRBJ2-3
CASSQTGSNEQFF	TGTGCCAGCAGCCAGACAGGGTCCAATGAGCAGTTCTTC	TRBD1	TRBV7-2	-	TRBJ2-1
CASSLRSGRQETQYF	TGTGCCAGCAGCTTGAGGAGCGGGCGCCAAGAGACCCAGTACTTC	-	TRBV5-4	-	TRBJ2-5
CASSQSKSEFSNQPQHF	TGCGCCAGCAGTCAATCGAAATCCGAGTTTAGCAATCAGCCCCAGCATTTT	-	TRBV23-1	-	TRBJ1-5
CASSADRSNSPLHF	TGTGCCAGCAGTGCGGACAGGAGTAATTCACCCCTCCACTTT	TRBD1	TRBV2	-	TRBJ1-6
CASSPGTVSNQPQHF	TGTGCCAGCAGCCCCGGGACAGTTAGCAATCAGCCCCAGCATTTT	TRBD1	TRBV5-8	-	TRBJ1-5
CALKAIRGWNEQFF	TGTGCCTTGAAAGCAATACGGGGATGGAATGAGCAGTTCTTC	-	TRBV30	-	TRBJ2-1
CASTDRGPYYEQYF	TGTGCCAGCACCGATAGGGGCCCCTACTACGAGCAGTACTTC	-	TRBV2	-	TRBJ2-7
CASSQGGAYEETQYF	TGTGCCAGCAGTCAAGGCGGGGCCTACGAAGAGACCCAGTACTTC	-	TRBV28	-	TRBJ2-5
CASTGNGNTIYF	TGTGCCAGCACAGGTAACGGAAACACCATATATTTT	-	TRBV21-1	once	TRBJ1-3
CASSRQSSYEQYF	TGTGCCAGCAGTCGACAGAGCTCCTACGAGCAGTACTTC	-	TRBV6-1	few	TRBJ2-7